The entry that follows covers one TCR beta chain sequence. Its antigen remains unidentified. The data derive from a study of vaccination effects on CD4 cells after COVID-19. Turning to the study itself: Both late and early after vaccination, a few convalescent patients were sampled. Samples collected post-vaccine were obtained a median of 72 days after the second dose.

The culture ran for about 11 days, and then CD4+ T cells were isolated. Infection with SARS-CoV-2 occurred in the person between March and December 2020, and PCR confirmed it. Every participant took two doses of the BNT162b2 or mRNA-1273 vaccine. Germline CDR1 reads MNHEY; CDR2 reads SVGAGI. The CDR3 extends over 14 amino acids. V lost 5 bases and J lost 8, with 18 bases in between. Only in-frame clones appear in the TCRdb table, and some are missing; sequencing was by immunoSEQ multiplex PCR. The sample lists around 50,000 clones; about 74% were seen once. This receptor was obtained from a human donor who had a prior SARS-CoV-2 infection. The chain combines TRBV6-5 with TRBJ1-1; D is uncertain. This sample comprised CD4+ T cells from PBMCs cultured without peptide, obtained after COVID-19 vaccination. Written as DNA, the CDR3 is TGTGCCAGCAGTCCCCCATGGGGAAAGGACGAAGCTTTCTTT. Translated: CASSPPWGKDEAFF.